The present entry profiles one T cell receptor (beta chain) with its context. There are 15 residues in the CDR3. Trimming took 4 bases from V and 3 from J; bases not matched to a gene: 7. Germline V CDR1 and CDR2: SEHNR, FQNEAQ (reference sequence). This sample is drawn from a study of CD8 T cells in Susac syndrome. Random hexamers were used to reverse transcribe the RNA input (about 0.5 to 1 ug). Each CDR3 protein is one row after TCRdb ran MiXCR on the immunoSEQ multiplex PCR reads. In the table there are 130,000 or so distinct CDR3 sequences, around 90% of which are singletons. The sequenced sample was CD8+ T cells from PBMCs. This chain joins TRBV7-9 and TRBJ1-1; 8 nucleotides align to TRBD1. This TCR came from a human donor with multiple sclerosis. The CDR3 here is CASSSPGTGYTEAFF. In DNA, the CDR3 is TGTGCCAGCAGCTCCCCCGGGACAGGCTACACTGAAGCTTTCTTT.